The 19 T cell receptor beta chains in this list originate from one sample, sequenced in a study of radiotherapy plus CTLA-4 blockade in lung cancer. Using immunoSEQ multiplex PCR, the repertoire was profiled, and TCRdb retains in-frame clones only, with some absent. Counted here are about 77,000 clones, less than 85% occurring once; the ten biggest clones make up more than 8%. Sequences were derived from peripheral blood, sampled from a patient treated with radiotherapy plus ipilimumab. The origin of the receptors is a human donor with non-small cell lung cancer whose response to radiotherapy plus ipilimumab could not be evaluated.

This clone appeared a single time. The CDR3 reads CASSLQSTPNTEAFF. Written as DNA, the CDR3 is TGTGCCAGCAGCCTTCAATCGACACCGAACACTGAAGCTTTCTTT. V gene TRBV11-2 combines with J gene TRBJ1-1; D ambiguous. This CDR3 comprises 15 residues. Germline lookup yields CDR1 SGHAT and CDR2 FQNNGV. V was clipped by 5 bases and J by 1 base, with 14 bases between them.

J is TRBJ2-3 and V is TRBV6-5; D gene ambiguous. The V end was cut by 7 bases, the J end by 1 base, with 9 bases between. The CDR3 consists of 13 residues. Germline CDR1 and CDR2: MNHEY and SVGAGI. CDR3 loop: CASTPPGTDTQYF. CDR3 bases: TGTGCCAGCACCCCTCCCGGCACAGATACGCAGTATTTT.

The CDR3 DNA reads as TGTGCCAGCAGTTACCCCGGTGGGGAGGGAAGCTATGGCTACACCTTC. Protein product: CASSYPGGEGSYGYTF. The chain is built from TRBV6-6 and TRBJ1-2, with unresolved D. Germline V gene data show CDR1 as MNHNY and CDR2 as SVGAGI (reference sequence). The CDR3 is 16 residues long. V shed 2 bases and J shed 4 bases, with 17 bases lying between them.

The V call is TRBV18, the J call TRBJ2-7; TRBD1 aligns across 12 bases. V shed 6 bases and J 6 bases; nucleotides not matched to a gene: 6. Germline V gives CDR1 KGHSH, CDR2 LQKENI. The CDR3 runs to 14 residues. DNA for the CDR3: TGTGCCAGCTCTCCGGGACAGGGGGCGTCCGAGCAGTACTTC. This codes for CASSPGQGASEQYF.

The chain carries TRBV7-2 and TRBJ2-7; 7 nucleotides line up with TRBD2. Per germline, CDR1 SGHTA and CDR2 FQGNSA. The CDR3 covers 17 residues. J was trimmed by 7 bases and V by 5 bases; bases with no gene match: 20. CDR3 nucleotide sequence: TGTGCCAGCAGCCTCCGGGCCGGGACTAACCCCCTTGTGGAGCAGTACTTC. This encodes CASSLRAGTNPLVEQYF.

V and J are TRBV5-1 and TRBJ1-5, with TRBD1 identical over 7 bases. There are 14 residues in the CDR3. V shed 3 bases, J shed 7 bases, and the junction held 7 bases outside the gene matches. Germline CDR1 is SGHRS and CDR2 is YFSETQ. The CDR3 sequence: CASSSQMTGQPQHF. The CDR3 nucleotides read TGCGCCAGCAGCTCCCAAATGACAGGGCAGCCCCAGCATTTT.

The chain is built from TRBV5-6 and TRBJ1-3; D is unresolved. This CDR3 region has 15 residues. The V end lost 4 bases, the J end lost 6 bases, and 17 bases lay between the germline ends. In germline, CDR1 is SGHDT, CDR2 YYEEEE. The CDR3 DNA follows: TGTGCCAGCAGCGGGTGGTGGAGGGTCGAAAACACCATATATTTT. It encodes CASSGWWRVENTIYF.

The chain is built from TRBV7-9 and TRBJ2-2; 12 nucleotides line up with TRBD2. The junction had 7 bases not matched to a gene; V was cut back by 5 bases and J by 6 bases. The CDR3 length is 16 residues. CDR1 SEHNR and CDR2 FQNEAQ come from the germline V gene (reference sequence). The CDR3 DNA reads TGTGCCAGCAGCACCCCTAGCGGGAGGGAAGCCGGGGAGCTGTTTTTT. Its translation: CASSTPSGREAGELFF.

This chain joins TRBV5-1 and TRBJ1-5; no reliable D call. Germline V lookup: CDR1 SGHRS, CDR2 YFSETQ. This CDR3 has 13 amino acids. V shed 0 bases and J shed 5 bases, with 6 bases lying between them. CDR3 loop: CASSLGADQPQHF. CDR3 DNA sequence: TGCGCCAGCAGCTTGGGAGCGGATCAGCCCCAGCATTTT.

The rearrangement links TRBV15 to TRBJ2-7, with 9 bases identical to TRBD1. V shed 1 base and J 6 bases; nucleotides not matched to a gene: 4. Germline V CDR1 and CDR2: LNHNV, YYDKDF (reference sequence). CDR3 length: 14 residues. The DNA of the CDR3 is TGTGCCACCAGCAGAGGACAGGGGGTAGGCGAGCAGTACTTC. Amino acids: CATSRGQGVGEQYF.

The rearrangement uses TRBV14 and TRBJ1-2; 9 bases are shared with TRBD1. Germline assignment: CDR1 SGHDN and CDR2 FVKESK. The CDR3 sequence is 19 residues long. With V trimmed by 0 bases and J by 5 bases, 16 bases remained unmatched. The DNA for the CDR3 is TGTGCCAGCAGCCAAGATGACCGGGACAGGGCTAGGGGATTATATGGCTACACCTTC. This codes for CASSQDDRDRARGLYGYTF. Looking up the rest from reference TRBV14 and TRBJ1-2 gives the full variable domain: EAGVTQFPSHSVIEKGQTVTLRCDPISGHDNLYWYRRVMGKEIKFLLHFVKESKQDESGMPNNRFLAERTGGTYSTLKVQPAELEDSGVYFCASSQDDRDRARGLYGYTFGSGTRLTVV.

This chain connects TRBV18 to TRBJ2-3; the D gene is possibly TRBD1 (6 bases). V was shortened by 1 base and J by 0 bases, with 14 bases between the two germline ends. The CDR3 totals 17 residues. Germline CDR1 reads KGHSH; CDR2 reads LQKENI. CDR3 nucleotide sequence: TGTGCCAGCTCACCACGTAACAGGGTAGTCAGCACAGATACGCAGTATTTT. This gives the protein CASSPRNRVVSTDTQYF. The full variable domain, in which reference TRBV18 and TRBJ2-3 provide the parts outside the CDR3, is NAGVMQNPRHLVRRRGQEARLRCSPMKGHSHVYWYRQLPEEGLKFMVYLQKENIIDESGMPKERFSAEFPKEGPSILRIQQVVRGDSAAYFCASSPRNRVVSTDTQYFGPGTRLTVL.

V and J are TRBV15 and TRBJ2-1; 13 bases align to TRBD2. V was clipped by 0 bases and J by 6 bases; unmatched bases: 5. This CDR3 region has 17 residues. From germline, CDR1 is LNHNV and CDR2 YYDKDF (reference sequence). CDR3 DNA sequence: TGTGCCACCAGCAGAGATTATGGGACTAGCGGGGTCAATGAGCAGTTCTTC. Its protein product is CATSRDYGTSGVNEQFF.

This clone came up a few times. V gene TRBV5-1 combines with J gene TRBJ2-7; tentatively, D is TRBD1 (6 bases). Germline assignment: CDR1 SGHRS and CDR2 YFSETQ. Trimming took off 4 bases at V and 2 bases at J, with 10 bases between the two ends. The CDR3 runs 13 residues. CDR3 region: CASSQGSAYEQYF. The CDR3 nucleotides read TGCGCCAGCAGCCAGGGGTCAGCCTACGAGCAGTACTTC. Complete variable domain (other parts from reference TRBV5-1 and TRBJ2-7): KAGVTQTPRYLIKTRGQQVTLSCSPISGHRSVSWYQQTPGQGLQFLFEYFSETQRNKGNFPGRFSGRQFSNSRSEMNVSTLELGDSALYLCASSQGSAYEQYFGPGTRLTVT.

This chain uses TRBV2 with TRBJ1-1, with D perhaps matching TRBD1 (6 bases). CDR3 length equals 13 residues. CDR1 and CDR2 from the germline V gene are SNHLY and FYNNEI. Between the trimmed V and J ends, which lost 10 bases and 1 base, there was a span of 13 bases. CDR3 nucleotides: TGTGCCACAGGACAGACGGCGAACACTGAAGCTTTCTTT. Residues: CATGQTANTEAFF. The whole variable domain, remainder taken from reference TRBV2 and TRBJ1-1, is EPEVTQTPSHQVTQMGQEVILRCVPISNHLYFYWYRQILGQKVEFLVSFYNNEISEKSEIFDDQFSVERPDGSNFTLKIRSTKLEDSAMYFCATGQTANTEAFFGQGTRLTVV.

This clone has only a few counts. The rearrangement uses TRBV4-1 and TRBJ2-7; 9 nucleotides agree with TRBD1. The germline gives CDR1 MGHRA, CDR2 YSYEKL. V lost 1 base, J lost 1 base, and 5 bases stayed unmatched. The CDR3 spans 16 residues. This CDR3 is CASSQAVTGGSYEQYF. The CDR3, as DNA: TGCGCCAGCAGCCAAGCGGTGACAGGGGGTTCCTACGAGCAGTACTTC.

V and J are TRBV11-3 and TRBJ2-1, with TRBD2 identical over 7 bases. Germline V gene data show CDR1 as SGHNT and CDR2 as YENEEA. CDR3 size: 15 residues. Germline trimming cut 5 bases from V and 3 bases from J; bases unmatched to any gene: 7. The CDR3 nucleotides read TGTGCCAGCAGCAACCGGGAGGAGTACTACAATGAGCAGTTCTTC. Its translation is CASSNREEYYNEQFF.

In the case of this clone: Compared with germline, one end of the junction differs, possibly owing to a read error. The CDR3, as DNA: TGTGCCAGCAGTGAAGGGACCGACAGGGAATCGATCTTC. Its protein is CASSEGTDRESIF. The chain uses TRBV2 and TRBJ2-1; the match to TRBD1 covers 7 bases. Germline V CDR1 and CDR2: SNHLY, FYNNEI. This CDR3 comprises 13 residues. The full variable domain, rest sourced from reference TRBV2 and TRBJ2-1, is EPEVTQTPSHQVTQMGQEVILRCVPISNHLYFYWYRQILGQKVEFLVSFYNNEISEKSEIFDDQFSVERPDGSNFTLKIRSTKLEDSAMYFCASSEGTDRESIFGPGTRLTVL.

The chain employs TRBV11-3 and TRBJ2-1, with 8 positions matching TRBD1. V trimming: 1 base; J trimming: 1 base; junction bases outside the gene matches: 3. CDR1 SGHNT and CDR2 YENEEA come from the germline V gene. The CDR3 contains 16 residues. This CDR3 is CASSLGGQVSYNEQFF. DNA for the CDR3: TGTGCCAGCAGCTTAGGGGGACAGGTGTCCTACAATGAGCAGTTCTTC.